These T cell receptor beta chains were read from a single sample in a study of control samples from healthy donors and cancer patients. Only in-frame clones appear in the TCRdb table, and some are missing; sequencing was by immunoSEQ multiplex PCR. The data contain 130,000 to 150,000 clones, 85% to 95% of them singletons. Sequenced material: PBMCs. These receptors all stem from a man aged 55 to 70 with colorectal cancer. The CDR3 runs from the conserved cysteine through the conserved F or W. Size is stated for part of the rows, as once, few or many counts, or as a class when the clone is expanded.

TRBV3-1/TRBV3-2	once	TRBJ2-3	CASSQGLDASDTQYF
TRBV27	.	TRBJ1-2	CASSTTVNYGYTF
TRBV11-2	.	TRBJ2-7	CASSLEYEQYF
TRBV5-6	.	TRBJ1-5	CASADWPANQPQHF
TRBV18	.	TRBJ1-5	CASSPQGSNQPQHF
TRBV3-1/TRBV3-2	.	TRBJ2-5	CASSQVFSRLGETQYF
TRBV5-1	.	TRBJ1-1	CASSLEISGTEAFF
TRBV6-2/TRBV6-3	.	TRBJ1-5	CASSNPPQGQPQHF
TRBV24-1	.	TRBJ1-5	CATGGHLNQPQHF
TRBV10-3	.	TRBJ1-5	CAIGNNQPQHF
TRBV27	.	TRBJ1-1	CASSPQGWNTEAFF
TRBV5-5	.	TRBJ1-2	CASSLEGTRNYGYTF
TRBV27	.	TRBJ1-1	CASSFAQGAVNTEAFF
TRBV27	.	TRBJ1-6	CASSLRENSPLHF
TRBV2	.	TRBJ1-4	CASMDGPNEKLFF
TRBV7-9	.	TRBJ2-3	CASSLSSDTQYF
TRBV5-4	.	TRBJ1-2	CASSLSRNYGYTF
TRBV9	.	TRBJ1-1	CASSAHGQGATEAFF
TRBV6-5	.	TRBJ2-3	CASRSEAGGTDTQYF
TRBV19	.	TRBJ2-7	CASSMSVSYEQYF
TRBV7-2	.	TRBJ1-6	CASSLQDNSPLHF
TRBV5-4	.	TRBJ2-7	CASSPWRAGGSYEQYF
TRBV14	.	TRBJ2-3	CASSQEAVGGTDTQYF
TRBV10-3	.	TRBJ2-5	CAIKDRGNFSQYF
TRBV6-2/TRBV6-3	.	TRBJ1-2	CASSYPGTGGYTF
TRBV3-1/TRBV3-2	.	TRBJ1-4	CASSQESEGVDEKLFF
TRBV2	.	TRBJ1-1	CASSEEHPGLTEAFF
TRBV5-6	.	TRBJ1-1	CASSLLNTEAFF
TRBV11-2	.	TRBJ1-1	CASSLQGLMNTEAFF